This TCR beta chain was captured in a study of blood T cell repertoires in COVID-19. The wider study: T cells, B-cell-depleted T cells, or PBMCs supplied cDNA or gDNA.

Those enrolled, adults aged roughly 18 to 95 years, came from around 25 US areas. Symptom resolution, clearance, or two negative PCRs marked the recovered donors of Cohort 3. From germline, CDR1 is MNHEY and CDR2 SVGEGT. This CDR3 spans 14 amino acids. V lost 2 bases and J 7 bases, leaving 12 bases between the germline ends. Per the original methods: Reference gene primer amplification yielded estimated nucleated cell counts. Produced via immunoSEQ multiplex PCR; TCRdb's table is partial and in-frame only. The DNA was the basis for D and trimming; V, J and clone size are from that table. The repertoire holds 250,000 to 350,000 clones, with roughly 85% as singletons.

The receptor's source is a woman between 45 and 65 years old who had recovered from COVID-19. What was sequenced was PBMCs or T cells enriched from blood (not recorded which). This chain connects TRBV6-2 or TRBV6-3 to TRBJ1-5, with D possibly being TRBD1 (5 bases). The CDR3 DNA sequence: TGTGCCAGCAGTTACGGCAGGGCAGGGCAGCCCCAGCATTTT. This sequence encodes CASSYGRAGQPQHF.